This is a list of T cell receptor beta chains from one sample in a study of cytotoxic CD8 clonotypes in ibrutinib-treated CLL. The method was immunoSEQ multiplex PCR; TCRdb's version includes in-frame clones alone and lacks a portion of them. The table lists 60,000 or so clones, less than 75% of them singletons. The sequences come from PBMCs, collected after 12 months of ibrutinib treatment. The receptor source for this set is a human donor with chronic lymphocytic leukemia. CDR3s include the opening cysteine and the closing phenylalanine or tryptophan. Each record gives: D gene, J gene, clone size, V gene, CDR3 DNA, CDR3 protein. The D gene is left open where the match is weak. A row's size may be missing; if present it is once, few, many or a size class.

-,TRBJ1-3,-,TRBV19,TGTGCCACCGCCGACGCGTACTCTGGAAACACCATATATTTT,CATADAYSGNTIYF
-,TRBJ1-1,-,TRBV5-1,TGCGCCAGCAGCCAAGAAGTAACCACTGAAGCTTTCTTT,CASSQEVTTEAFF
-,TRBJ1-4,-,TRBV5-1,TGCGCCAGCAGCTTGGACAGCCACTTATCTTATGAAAAACTGTTTTTT,CASSLDSHLSYEKLFF
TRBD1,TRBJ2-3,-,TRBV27,TGTGCCAGCAACTCCCCCAATAGACAGGGAAGAGATACGCAGTATTTT,CASNSPNRQGRDTQYF
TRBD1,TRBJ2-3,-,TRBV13,TGTGCCAGCAGCCCAAGGACAGGGGGCACAGATACGCAGTATTTT,CASSPRTGGTDTQYF
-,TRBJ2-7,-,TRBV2,TGTGCCAGCAGAAGGGTTAACGAGCAGTACTTC,CASRRVNEQYF
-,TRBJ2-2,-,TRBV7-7,TGTGCCAGCAGTTCGACTAGGAACACCGGGGAGCTGTTTTTT,CASSSTRNTGELFF
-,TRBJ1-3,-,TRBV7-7,TGTGCCAGCAGCTTAGGAGGGGGGCGTCTGGACACCATATATTTT,CASSLGGGRLDTIYF
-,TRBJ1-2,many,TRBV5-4,TGTGCCAGCAGCTTGAGGTTTCTGGCAGACGATTATGGCTACACCTTC,CASSLRFLADDYGYTF
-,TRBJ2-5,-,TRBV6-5,TGTGCCAGCAGTTACGTCCCCAACCAAGAGACCCAGTACTTC,CASSYVPNQETQYF
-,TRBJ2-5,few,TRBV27,TGTGCCAGCAGTATAGGTCGGATAGAGACCCAGTACTTC,CASSIGRIETQYF
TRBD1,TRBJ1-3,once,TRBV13,TGTGCCAGCAGCACTTGGACAGGGTCCGGAAACACCATATATTTT,CASSTWTGSGNTIYF
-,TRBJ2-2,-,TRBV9,TGTGCCAGCACCCCTGTGGTGGCCGGGGAGCTGTTTTTT,CASTPVVAGELFF
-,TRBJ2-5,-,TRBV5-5,TGTGCCAGCAGCCCGCGACCCGGTTCATTCGGCCAAGAGACCCAGTACTTC,CASSPRPGSFGQETQYF
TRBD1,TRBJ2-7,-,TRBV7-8,TGTGCCAGCAGCTTAGGAACACAGGGGACCGAGCAGTACTTC,CASSLGTQGTEQYF